This T cell receptor (beta chain) was identified during a study of CD8 T cells in ankylosing spondylitis. Overall study findings and caveats: Those disease-linked clones were CD8+; they were also relatively rare in peripheral blood. About 8 highly homologous variants formed a TCR beta motif that appeared characteristic of ankylosing spondylitis blood. Reported data indicate significant enrichment of disease-linked clones within matched ankylosing spondylitis synovial fluid.

The CDR3 has 12 amino acids. Unmatched junction bases numbered 1, after V lost 4 bases and J lost 5 bases. From germline, CDR1 is MNHNS and CDR2 SASEGT. Quantitative 5'-RACE with molecular barcodes produced the TCR beta libraries. TCRdb recomputed calls from the 5' RACE reads with MiXCR, one row per CDR3 protein. Of approximately 500,000 distinct CDR3 sequences in the sample, 9.5% to 15% were seen once. This clonotype occurred many times. Its cognate antigen is unknown. The chain is built from TRBV6-1 and TRBJ2-7, with 8 bases matching TRBD1. The material sequenced was blood, either unsorted or a sorted T cell fraction (not recorded which). The receptor was derived from a male donor with ankylosing spondylitis. The CDR3 DNA follows: TGTGCCAGCAGTGTGGACAGGGACGAGCAGTACGTC. Residues: CASSVDRDEQYV.